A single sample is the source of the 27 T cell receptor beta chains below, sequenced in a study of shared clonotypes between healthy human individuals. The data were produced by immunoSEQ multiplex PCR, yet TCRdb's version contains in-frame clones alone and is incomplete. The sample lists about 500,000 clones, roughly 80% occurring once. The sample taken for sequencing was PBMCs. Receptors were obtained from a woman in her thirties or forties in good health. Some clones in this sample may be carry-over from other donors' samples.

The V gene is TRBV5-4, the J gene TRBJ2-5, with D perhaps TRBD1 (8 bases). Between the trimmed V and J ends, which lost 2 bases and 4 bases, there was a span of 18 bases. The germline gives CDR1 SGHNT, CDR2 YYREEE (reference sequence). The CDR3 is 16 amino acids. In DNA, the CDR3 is TGTGCCAGCAGCTTCCGCACAGGGGGGGTTTCAGAGACCCAGTACTTC. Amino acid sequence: CASSFRTGGVSETQYF. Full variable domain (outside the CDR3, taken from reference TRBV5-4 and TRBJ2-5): ETGVTQSPTHLIKTRGQQVTLRCSSQSGHNTVSWYQQALGQGPQFIFQYYREEENGRGNFPPRFSGLQFPNYSSELNVNALELDDSALYLCASSFRTGGVSETQYFGPGTRLLVL.

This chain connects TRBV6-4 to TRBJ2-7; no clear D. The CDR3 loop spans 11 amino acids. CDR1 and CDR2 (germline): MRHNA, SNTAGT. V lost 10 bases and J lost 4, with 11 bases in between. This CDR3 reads CAKSSRYEQYF. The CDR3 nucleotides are TGTGCCAAGTCGAGTCGGTACGAGCAGTACTTC.

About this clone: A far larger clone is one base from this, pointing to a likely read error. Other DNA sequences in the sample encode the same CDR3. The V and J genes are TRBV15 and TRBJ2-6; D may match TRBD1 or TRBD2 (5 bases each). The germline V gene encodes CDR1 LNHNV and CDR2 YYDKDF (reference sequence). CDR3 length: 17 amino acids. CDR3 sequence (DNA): TGTGCCACCAGCAGAGATCGGCGGGCTTATGGGGCCAACGTCCTGACCTTC. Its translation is CATSRDRRAYGANVLTF.

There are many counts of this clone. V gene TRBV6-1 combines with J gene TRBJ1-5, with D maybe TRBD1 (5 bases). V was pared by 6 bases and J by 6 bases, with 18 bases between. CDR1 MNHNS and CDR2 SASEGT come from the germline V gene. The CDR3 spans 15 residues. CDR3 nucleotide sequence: TGTGCCAGCAGGGTTGGCATAGGGGAACGTCAGCCCCAGCATTTT. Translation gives CASRVGIGERQPQHF.

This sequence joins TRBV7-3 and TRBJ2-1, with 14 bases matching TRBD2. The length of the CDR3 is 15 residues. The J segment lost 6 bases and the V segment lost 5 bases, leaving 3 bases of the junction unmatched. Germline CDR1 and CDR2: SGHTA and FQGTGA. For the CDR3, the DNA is TGTGCCAGCAGCGGACTAGCGGGGGGACTCAATGAGCAGTTCTTC. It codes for CASSGLAGGLNEQFF.

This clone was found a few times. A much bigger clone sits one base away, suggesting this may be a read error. CDR3 in amino acids: CASSYNEKLFF. In DNA, the CDR3 is TGTGCCAGCAGTTATAATGAAAAACTGTTTTTT. This chain uses TRBV2 with TRBJ1-4; D is unresolved. This CDR3 comprises 11 residues. Germline V gives CDR1 SNHLY, CDR2 FYNNEI. Trimming stripped 5 bases from V and 4 bases from J, with 2 bases between. The full variable domain, rest sourced from reference TRBV2 and TRBJ1-4, is EPEVTQTPSHQVTQMGQEVILRCVPISNHLYFYWYRQILGQKVEFLVSFYNNEISEKSEIFDDQFSVERPDGSNFTLKIRSTKLEDSAMYFCASSYNEKLFFGSGTQLSVL.

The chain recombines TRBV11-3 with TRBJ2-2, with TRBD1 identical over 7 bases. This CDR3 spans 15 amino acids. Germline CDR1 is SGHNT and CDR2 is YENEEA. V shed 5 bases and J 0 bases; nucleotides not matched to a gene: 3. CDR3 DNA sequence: TGTGCCAGCAGCGAGGGGACAGCGAACACCGGGGAGCTGTTTTTT. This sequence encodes CASSEGTANTGELFF.

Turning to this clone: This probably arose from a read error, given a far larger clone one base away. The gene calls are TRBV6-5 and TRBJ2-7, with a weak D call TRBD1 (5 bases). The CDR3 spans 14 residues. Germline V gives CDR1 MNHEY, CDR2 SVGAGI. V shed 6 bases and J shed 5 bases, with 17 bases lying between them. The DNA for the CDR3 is TGTGCCAGCAGCCAGGGCAGGCAAACCCACGAGCAGTACTTC. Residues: CASSQGRQTHEQYF.

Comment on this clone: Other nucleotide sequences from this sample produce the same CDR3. CDR3 nucleotides: TGTGCCAGCAGTTTATCGGACCGCCATCAGCCCCAGCATTTT. It translates to CASSLSDRHQPQHF. The chain has TRBV28 and TRBJ1-5; D gene uncertain. The V gene's germline CDR1 is MDHEN and CDR2 SYDVKM. This CDR3 region has 14 residues. V dropped 1 base and J dropped 5 bases, with 9 bases sitting between them.

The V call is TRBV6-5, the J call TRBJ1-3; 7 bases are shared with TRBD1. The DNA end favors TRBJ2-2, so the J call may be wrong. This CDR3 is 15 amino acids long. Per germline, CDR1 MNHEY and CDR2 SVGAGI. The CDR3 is CASSYGTDNTGELFF. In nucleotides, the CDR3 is TGTGCCAGCAGTTACGGGACAGACAACACCGGGGAGCTGTTTTTT.

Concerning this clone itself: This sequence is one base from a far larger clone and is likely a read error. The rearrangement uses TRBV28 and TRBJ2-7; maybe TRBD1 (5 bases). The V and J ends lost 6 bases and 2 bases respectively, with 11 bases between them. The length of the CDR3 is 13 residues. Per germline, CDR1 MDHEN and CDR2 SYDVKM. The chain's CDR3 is CASSSGHPYEQYF. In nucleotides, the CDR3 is TGTGCCAGCAGCTCAGGACACCCCTACGAGCAGTACTTC.

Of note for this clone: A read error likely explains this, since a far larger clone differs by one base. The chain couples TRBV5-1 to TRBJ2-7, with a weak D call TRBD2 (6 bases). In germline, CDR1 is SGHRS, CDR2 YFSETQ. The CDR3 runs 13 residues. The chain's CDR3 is CASMLRGGYEQHF. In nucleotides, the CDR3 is TGCGCCAGCATGCTGCGGGGTGGCTACGAGCAGCACTTC. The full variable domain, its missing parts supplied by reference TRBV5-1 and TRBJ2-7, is KAGVTQTPRYLIKTRGQQVTLSCSPISGHRSVSWYQQTPGQGLQFLFEYFSETQRNKGNFPGRFSGRQFSNSRSEMNVSTLELGDSALYLCASMLRGGYEQHFGPGTRLTVT.

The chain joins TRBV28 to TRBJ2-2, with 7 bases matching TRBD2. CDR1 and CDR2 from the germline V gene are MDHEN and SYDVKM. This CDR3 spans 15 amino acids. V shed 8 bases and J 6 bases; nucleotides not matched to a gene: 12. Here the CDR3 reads CASRGGAGSSGELFF. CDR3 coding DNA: TGTGCCAGCCGGGGAGGGGCAGGGTCATCCGGGGAGCTGTTTTTT.

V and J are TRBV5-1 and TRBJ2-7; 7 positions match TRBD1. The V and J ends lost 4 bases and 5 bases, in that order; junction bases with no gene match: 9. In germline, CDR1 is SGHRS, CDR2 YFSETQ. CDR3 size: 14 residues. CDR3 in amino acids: CASSQGQFNDEQYF. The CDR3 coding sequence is TGCGCCAGCAGCCAGGGACAGTTCAACGACGAGCAGTACTTC.

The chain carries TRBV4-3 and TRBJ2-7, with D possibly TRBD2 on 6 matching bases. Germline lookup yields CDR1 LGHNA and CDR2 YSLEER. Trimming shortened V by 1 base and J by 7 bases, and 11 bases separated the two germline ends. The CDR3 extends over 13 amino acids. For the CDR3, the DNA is TGCGCCAGCAGCCAAGGGTTGGGGAGGGAGCAGTACTTC. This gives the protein CASSQGLGREQYF.

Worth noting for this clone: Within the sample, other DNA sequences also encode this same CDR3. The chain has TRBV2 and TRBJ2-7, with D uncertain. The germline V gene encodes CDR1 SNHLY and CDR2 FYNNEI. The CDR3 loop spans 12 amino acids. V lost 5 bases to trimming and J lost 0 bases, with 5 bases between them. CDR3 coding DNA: TGTGCCAGCAGTTGGGACTCCTACGAGCAGTACTTC. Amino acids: CASSWDSYEQYF. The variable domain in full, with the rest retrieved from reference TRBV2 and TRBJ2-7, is EPEVTQTPSHQVTQMGQEVILRCVPISNHLYFYWYRQILGQKVEFLVSFYNNEISEKSEIFDDQFSVERPDGSNFTLKIRSTKLEDSAMYFCASSWDSYEQYFGPGTRLTVT.

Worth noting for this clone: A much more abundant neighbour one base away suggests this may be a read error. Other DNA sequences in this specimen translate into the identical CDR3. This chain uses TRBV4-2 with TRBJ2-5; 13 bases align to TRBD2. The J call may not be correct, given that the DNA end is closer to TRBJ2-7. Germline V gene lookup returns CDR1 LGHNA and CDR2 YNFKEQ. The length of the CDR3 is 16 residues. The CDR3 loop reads CASSQDWTSGSYEQYF. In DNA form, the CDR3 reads TGTGCCAGCAGCCAAGACTGGACTAGCGGGAGCTACGAGCAGTACTTC.

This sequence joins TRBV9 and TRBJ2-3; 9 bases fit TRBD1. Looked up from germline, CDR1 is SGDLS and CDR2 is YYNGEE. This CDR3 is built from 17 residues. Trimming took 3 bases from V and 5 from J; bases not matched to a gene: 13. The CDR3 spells CASSAIGTGPLEDTQYF. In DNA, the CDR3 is TGTGCCAGCAGCGCCATCGGGACAGGGCCCCTTGAAGATACGCAGTATTTT. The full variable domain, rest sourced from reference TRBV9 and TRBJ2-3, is DSGVTQTPKHLITATGQRVTLRCSPRSGDLSVYWYQQSLDQGLQFLIQYYNGEERAKGNILERFSAQQFPDLHSELNLSSLELGDSALYFCASSAIGTGPLEDTQYFGPGTRLTVL.

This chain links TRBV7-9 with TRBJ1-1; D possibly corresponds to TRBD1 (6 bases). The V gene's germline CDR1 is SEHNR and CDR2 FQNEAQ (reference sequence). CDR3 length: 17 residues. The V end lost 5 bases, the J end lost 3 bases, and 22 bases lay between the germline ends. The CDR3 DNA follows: TGTGCCAGCAGCCCACCCCGCAACAGGGCTCCGGACACTGAAGCTTTCTTT. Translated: CASSPPRNRAPDTEAFF.

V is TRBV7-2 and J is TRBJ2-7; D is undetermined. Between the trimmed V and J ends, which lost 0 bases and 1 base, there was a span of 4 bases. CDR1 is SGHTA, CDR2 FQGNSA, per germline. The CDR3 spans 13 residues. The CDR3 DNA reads TGTGCCAGCAGCTTAGCGCGTTCCTACGAGCAGTACTTC. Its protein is CASSLARSYEQYF.

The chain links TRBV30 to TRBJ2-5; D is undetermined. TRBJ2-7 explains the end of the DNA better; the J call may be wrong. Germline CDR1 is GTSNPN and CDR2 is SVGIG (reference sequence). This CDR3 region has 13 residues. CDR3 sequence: CAWSVLGSGEQYF. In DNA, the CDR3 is TGTGCCTGGAGTGTACTTGGTTCGGGCGAGCAGTACTTC.

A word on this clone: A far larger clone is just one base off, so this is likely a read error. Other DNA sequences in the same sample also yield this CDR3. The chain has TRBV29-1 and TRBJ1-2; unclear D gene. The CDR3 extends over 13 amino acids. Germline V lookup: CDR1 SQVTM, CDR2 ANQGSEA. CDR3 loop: CSAYRQTNYGYTF. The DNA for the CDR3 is TGTAGCGCATACAGACAAACTAACTATGGCTACACCTTC.

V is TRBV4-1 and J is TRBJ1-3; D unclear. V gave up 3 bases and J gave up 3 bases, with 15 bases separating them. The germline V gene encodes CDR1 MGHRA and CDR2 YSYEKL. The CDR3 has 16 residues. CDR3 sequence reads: CASSHPGRRVGNTIYF. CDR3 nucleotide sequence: TGCGCCAGCAGCCACCCAGGACGGCGGGTTGGAAACACCATATATTTT.

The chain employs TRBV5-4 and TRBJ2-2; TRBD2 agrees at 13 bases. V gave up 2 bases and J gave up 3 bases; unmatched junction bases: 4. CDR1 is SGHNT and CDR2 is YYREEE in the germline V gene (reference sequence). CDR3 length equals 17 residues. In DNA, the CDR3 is TGTGCCAGCAGCTTACTACTAGCGGGAGGGCACACCGGGGAGCTGTTTTTT. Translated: CASSLLLAGGHTGELFF.

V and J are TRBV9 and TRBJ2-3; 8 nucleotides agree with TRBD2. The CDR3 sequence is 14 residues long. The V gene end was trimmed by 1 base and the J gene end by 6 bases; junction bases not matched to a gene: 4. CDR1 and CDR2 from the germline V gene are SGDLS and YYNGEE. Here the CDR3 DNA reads TGTGCCAGCAGCGTATGGAGGACTAGCGATACGCAGTATTTT. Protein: CASSVWRTSDTQYF.

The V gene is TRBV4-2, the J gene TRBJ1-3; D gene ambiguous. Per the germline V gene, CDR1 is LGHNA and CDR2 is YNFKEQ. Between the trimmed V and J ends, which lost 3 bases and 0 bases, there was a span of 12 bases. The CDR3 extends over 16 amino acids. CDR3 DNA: TGTGCCAGCAGCCATTCAGCCGGGTCCTCTGGAAACACCATATATTTT. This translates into CASSHSAGSSGNTIYF.

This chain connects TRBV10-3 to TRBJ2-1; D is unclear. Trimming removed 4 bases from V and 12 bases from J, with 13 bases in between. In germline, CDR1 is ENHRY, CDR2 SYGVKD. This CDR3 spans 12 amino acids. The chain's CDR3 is CAISGDHKGQFF. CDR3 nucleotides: TGTGCCATCAGTGGTGATCACAAAGGGCAGTTCTTC.